What follows are 5 T cell receptor beta chains derived from one specimen sequenced in a study of blood T cell repertoires in COVID-19. Produced via immunoSEQ multiplex PCR; TCRdb's table is partial and in-frame only. Of about 140,000 clones listed, 75% to 80% are singletons. Sequences were obtained from PBMCs or T cells enriched from blood (not recorded which). The receptors were sampled from a woman aged 45 to 65 who had recovered from COVID-19.

The chain joins TRBV2 to TRBJ1-2; D is ambiguous. The germline V gene has CDR1 SNHLY and CDR2 FYNNEI. CDR3 length equals 13 residues. V was trimmed by 4 bases and J by 4 bases, leaving 10 bases between them. The CDR3 region is CASSGAGGYGYTF. CDR3 in DNA: TGTGCCAGCAGTGGGGCAGGAGGCTATGGCTACACCTTC.

The V call is TRBV20-1, the J call TRBJ1-2; D is uncertain. The V gene lost 8 bases and the J gene lost 8 bases, with 9 bases spanning the gap. CDR1 is DFQATT, CDR2 SNEGSKA, per germline (reference sequence). CDR3 size: 9 residues. CDR3 DNA: TGCAGTCCTCGGGGAGGCTACACCTTC. It encodes CSPRGGYTF.

The V and J genes are TRBV19 and TRBJ1-1; D call uncertain. The CDR3 covers 11 residues. Trimming took 8 bases from V and 7 from J, leaving 11 bases between them. The germline gives CDR1 LNHDA, CDR2 SQIVND (reference sequence). The CDR3 spells CASLIGLEAFF. In nucleotides, the CDR3 is TGTGCCAGTTTGATCGGACTTGAAGCTTTCTTT. The variable domain in full, completed from reference TRBV19 and TRBJ1-1, reads DGGITQSPKYLFRKEGQNVTLSCEQNLNHDAMYWYRQDPGQGLRLIYYSQIVNDFQKGDIAEGYSVSREKKESFPLTVTSAQKNPTAFYLCASLIGLEAFFGQGTRLTVV.

The rearrangement uses TRBV2 and TRBJ1-2; 9 positions agree with TRBD1. V gave up 2 bases and J gave up 8 bases; unmatched junction bases: 3. The CDR3 spans 13 residues. Germline assignment: CDR1 SNHLY and CDR2 FYNNEI. CDR3 in amino acids: CASSERQGGGYTF. The CDR3, as DNA: TGTGCCAGCAGTGAACGACAGGGGGGAGGCTACACCTTC.

V usage is TRBV2 and J usage is TRBJ2-5; perhaps TRBD2 as D (6 bases). The CDR3 extends over 15 amino acids. V lost 4 bases and J 4 bases, leaving 16 bases between the germline ends. In germline, CDR1 is SNHLY, CDR2 FYNNEI. The CDR3 protein is CASSAWDSPGETQYF. CDR3 nucleotide sequence: TGTGCCAGCAGTGCCTGGGACTCCCCCGGAGAGACCCAGTACTTC.